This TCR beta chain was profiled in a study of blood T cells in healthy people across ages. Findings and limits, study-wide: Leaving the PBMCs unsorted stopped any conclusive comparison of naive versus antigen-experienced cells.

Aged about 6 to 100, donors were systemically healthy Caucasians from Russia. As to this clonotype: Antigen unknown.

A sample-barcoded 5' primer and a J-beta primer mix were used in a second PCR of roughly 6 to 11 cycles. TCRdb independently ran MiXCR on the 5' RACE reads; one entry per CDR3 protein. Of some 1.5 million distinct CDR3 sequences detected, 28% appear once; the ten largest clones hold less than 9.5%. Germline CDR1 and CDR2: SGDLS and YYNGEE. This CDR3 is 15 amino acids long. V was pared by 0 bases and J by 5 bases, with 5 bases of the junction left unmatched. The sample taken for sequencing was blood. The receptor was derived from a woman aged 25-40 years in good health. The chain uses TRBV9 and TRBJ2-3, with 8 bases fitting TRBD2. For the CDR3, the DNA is TGTGCCAGCAGCGTAGCGGGAGGGCCGAGAGATACGCAGTATTTT. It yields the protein CASSVAGGPRDTQYF.